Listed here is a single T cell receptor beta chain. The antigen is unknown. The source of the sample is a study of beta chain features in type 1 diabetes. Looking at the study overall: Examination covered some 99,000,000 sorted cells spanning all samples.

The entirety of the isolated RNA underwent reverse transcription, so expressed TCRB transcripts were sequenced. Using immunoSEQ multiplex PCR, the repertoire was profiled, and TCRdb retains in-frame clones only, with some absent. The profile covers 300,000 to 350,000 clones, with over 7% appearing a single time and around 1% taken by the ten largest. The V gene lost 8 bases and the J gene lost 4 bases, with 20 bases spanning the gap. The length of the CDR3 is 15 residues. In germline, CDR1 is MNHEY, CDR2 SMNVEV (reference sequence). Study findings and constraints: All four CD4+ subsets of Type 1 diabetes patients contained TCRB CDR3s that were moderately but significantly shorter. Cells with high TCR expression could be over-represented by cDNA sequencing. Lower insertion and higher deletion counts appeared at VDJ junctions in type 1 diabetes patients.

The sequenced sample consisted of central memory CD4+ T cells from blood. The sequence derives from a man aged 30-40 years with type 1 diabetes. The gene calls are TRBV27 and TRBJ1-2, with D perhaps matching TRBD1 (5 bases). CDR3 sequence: CASSNPGQPSYGYTF. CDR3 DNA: TGTGCCAGCTCAAACCCAGGGCAGCCCTCCTATGGCTACACCTTC.